One sample yielded the 31 T cell receptor beta chains listed below, sequenced in a study of control samples from healthy donors and cancer patients. Sequencing used immunoSEQ multiplex PCR; TCRdb keeps in-frame clones, though not all of them. The sample carries about 92,000 clones, 82% recorded once. The material sequenced was blood. These receptors all come from a woman aged 55-69 years in good health.

This clone appeared a few times. The gene calls are TRBV5-8 and TRBJ1-2; tentatively, D is TRBD1 (5 bases). The V and J ends lost 1 base and 2 bases respectively, with 15 bases between them. The germline V gene has CDR1 SGHTS and CDR2 YDEGEE. The CDR3 length is 16 residues. The CDR3 DNA reads TGTGCCAGCAGCTTGTTTTCGGCGACAGCGAACTATGGCTACACCTTC. As protein: CASSLFSATANYGYTF. Based on the CDR3 plus reference TRBV5-8 and TRBJ1-2, the full variable domain is EAGVTQSPTHLIKTRGQQATLRCSPISGHTSVYWYQQALGLGLQFLLWYDEGEERNRGNFPPRFSGRQFPNYSSELNVNALELEDSALYLCASSLFSATANYGYTFGSGTRLTVV.

The chain recombines TRBV24-1 with TRBJ1-2; 8 bases are shared with TRBD1. The CDR3 extends over 14 amino acids. V lost 3 bases, J lost 8 bases, and 7 bases stayed unmatched. CDR1 and CDR2 from the germline V gene are KGHDR and SFDVKD. CDR3 sequence: CATSDSGQGDGYTF. The CDR3 DNA sequence: TGTGCCACCAGTGATAGCGGACAGGGTGACGGCTACACCTTC.

This chain links TRBV5-1 with TRBJ1-2, with D unclear. The CDR3 consists of 12 residues. The germline CDR1 and CDR2 sequences are SGHRS and YFSETQ. Between the trimmed V and J ends, which lost 1 base and 7 bases, there was a span of 8 bases. The CDR3 coding sequence is TGCGCCAGCAGCTTGACAGACGGTGGCTACACCTTC. It yields the protein CASSLTDGGYTF.

The V call is TRBV5-1, the J call TRBJ2-7; 11 positions agree with TRBD2. The CDR3 sequence is 14 residues long. V lost 5 bases, J lost 2 bases, and 3 bases stayed unmatched. CDR1 and CDR2 from the germline V gene are SGHRS and YFSETQ. The CDR3 DNA follows: TGCGCCAGCAGATTAGCGGGAGGGACCTACGAGCAGTACTTC. Its protein is CASRLAGGTYEQYF.

The V and J genes are TRBV6-5 and TRBJ2-7; possibly TRBD1 or TRBD2 for D (5 bases each). Trimming shortened V by 7 bases and J by 0 bases, and 13 bases separated the two germline ends. The CDR3 length is 14 residues. Germline assignment: CDR1 MNHEY and CDR2 SVGAGI. This CDR3 is CASNRDVSSYEQYF. The CDR3 coding sequence is TGTGCCAGCAACCGGGACGTAAGCTCCTACGAGCAGTACTTC.

By share, this clone ranks as large. J is TRBJ2-6 and V is TRBV7-2, with D unresolved. Germline CDR1 SGHTA, CDR2 FQGNSA. V was cut by 5 bases and J by 4 bases, with 12 bases left in between. The CDR3 totals 15 residues. CDR3: CASSPLWAGANVLTF. CDR3 nucleotides: TGTGCCAGCAGCCCACTGTGGGCCGGGGCCAACGTCCTGACTTTC.

This chain links TRBV11-2 with TRBJ1-3, with D possibly matching TRBD1 (5 bases). The V gene lost 2 bases and the J gene lost 9 bases, with 14 bases spanning the gap. The CDR3 spans 14 residues. Germline V gene lookup returns CDR1 SGHAT and CDR2 FQNNGV. CDR3 DNA: TGTGCCAGCAGCTTATCGACAGAGATGAGCACCATATATTTT. Its protein product is CASSLSTEMSTIYF.

This chain uses TRBV28 with TRBJ2-7; weak D call: TRBD1 (6 bases). Germline CDR1 MDHEN, CDR2 SYDVKM. This CDR3 contains 12 residues. Trimming shortened V by 5 bases and J by 3 bases, and 8 bases separated the two germline ends. CDR3 amino acids: CASSQGFYEQYF. The DNA of the CDR3 is TGTGCCAGCAGTCAGGGGTTCTACGAGCAGTACTTC.

The chain recombines TRBV5-6 with TRBJ1-6; possible D gene TRBD1, 5 bases. This CDR3 is 14 amino acids long. Trimming took off 0 bases at V and 9 bases at J, with 10 bases between the two ends. The germline V gene encodes CDR1 SGHDT and CDR2 YYEEEE. The CDR3 DNA follows: TGTGCCAGCAGCTTGGACTACCAGGGTTCACCCCTCCACTTT. Translated, it gives CASSLDYQGSPLHF.

This clone showed up just once. The J gene is TRBJ1-6, the V gene TRBV19, with D unclear. This CDR3 region has 13 residues. Trimming took off 5 bases at V and 7 bases at J, with 9 bases between the two ends. Germline V gene data show CDR1 as LNHDA and CDR2 as SQIVND (reference sequence). The CDR3 here is CASSESRNSPLHF. CDR3 nucleotides: TGTGCCAGTAGTGAGAGCAGGAATTCACCCCTCCACTTT.

The rearrangement links TRBV7-9 to TRBJ1-2; D gene ambiguous. V was trimmed by 5 bases and J by 5 bases, leaving 9 bases between them. The length of the CDR3 is 12 residues. Germline loops: CDR1 SEHNR, CDR2 FQNEAQ (reference sequence). The CDR3 here is CASSRDSYGYTF. The CDR3 DNA sequence: TGTGCCAGCAGCCGAGACTCGTATGGCTACACCTTC.

V and J are TRBV21-1 and TRBJ2-1; no DNA check was done on the table's D call, TRBD2. TRBV21-1 corresponds to a pseudogene. The CDR3 covers 16 residues. This CDR3 is CASSKKAESSYNEQFF. CDR3 bases: TGTGCCAGCAGCAAAAAGGCGGAGAGCTCCTACAATGAGCAGTTCTTC.

The chain couples TRBV11-2 to TRBJ2-2; D not resolved. Trimming stripped 2 bases from V and 6 bases from J, with 10 bases between. This CDR3 contains 14 residues. The germline gives CDR1 SGHAT, CDR2 FQNNGV. CDR3 in DNA: TGTGCCAGCAGCTTAAGTCAGATTGCCGGGGAGCTGTTTTTT. As protein: CASSLSQIAGELFF.

This chain connects TRBV28 to TRBJ2-2; D might be TRBD1 (6 bases). Per the germline V gene, CDR1 is MDHEN and CDR2 is SYDVKM. Trimming took off 8 bases at V and 1 base at J, with 11 bases between the two ends. CDR3 size: 14 residues. CDR3 loop: CASDGTLNTGELFF. DNA for the CDR3: TGTGCCAGCGACGGGACACTGAACACCGGGGAGCTGTTTTTT.

The table lists this clone with a count of one. The chain uses TRBV19 and TRBJ1-3; 7 bases are shared with TRBD1. This CDR3 is built from 16 residues. CDR1 and CDR2 from the germline V gene are LNHDA and SQIVND (reference sequence). After removal of 4 bases from V and 0 bases from J, the junction contained 6 bases not matched to a gene. CDR3 region: CASSNRGDYSGNTIYF. In nucleotides, the CDR3 is TGTGCCAGTAGTAACAGGGGCGATTACTCTGGAAACACCATATATTTT.

The J gene is TRBJ1-5, the V gene TRBV19; TRBD1 is a possible D gene (5 bases). CDR1 and CDR2 from the germline V gene are LNHDA and SQIVND (reference sequence). The CDR3 runs to 13 residues. Deletions cut 1 base from V and 4 bases from J, with 5 bases between. CDR3 nucleotide sequence: TGTGCCAGTAGTATAGGGGGGAATCAGCCCCAGCATTTT. Translated: CASSIGGNQPQHF.

This chain uses TRBV3-1 (or the pseudogene TRBV3-2) with TRBJ2-7; tentatively, D is TRBD1 or TRBD2 (5 bases each). The V gene lost 1 base and the J gene lost 7 bases, with 8 bases spanning the gap. Germline CDR1 and CDR2: LGHDT and YNNKEL (reference sequence). The CDR3 has 12 residues. The CDR3 protein is CASSQGGWEQYF. In nucleotides, the CDR3 is TGTGCCAGCAGCCAAGGGGGGTGGGAGCAGTACTTC.

The V gene is TRBV5-4, the J gene TRBJ2-5; D possibly matches TRBD1 or TRBD2 (5 bases each). Deletions cut 4 bases from V and 3 bases from J, with 10 bases between. The V gene's germline CDR1 is SGHNT and CDR2 YYREEE (reference sequence). This CDR3 region has 13 residues. The DNA for the CDR3 is TGTGCCAGCAGCCCTGGGACGGAAGAGACCCAGTACTTC. This encodes CASSPGTEETQYF.

This clone occurred once. The chain couples TRBV5-1 to TRBJ2-3; D is undetermined. The germline V and J ends were trimmed by 3 bases and 2 bases, with 4 bases remaining between them. Germline V lookup: CDR1 SGHRS, CDR2 YFSETQ. The CDR3 is 12 residues long. CDR3 loop: CASSYDTDTQYF. CDR3 DNA sequence: TGCGCCAGCAGCTATGACACAGATACGCAGTATTTT.

The genes are TRBV28 and TRBJ2-7, with 9 bases matching TRBD2. The CDR3 is 14 residues long. The ends lost 7 bases at V and 2 bases at J; junction bases unmatched: 6. CDR1 and CDR2 (germline): MDHEN, SYDVKM. The CDR3 loop is CASTVAGGAYEQYF. The CDR3 DNA reads as TGTGCCAGCACCGTTGCGGGAGGGGCCTACGAGCAGTACTTC.

V is TRBV4-1 and J is TRBJ2-7, with D uncertain. This CDR3 has 14 amino acids. V lost 4 bases and J 2 bases, leaving 12 bases between the germline ends. Germline lookup yields CDR1 MGHRA and CDR2 YSYEKL. CDR3 coding DNA: TGCGCCAGCAGCCCTACTCAGAGGACCTACGAGCAGTACTTC. This translates into CASSPTQRTYEQYF.

The gene calls are TRBV6-5 and TRBJ2-5; tentatively, D is TRBD1 or TRBD2 (5 bases each). The CDR3 runs 13 residues. Germline assignment: CDR1 MNHEY and CDR2 SVGAGI. The CDR3 region is CTTGAQPVETQYF. The CDR3 DNA follows: TGTACGACCGGGGCCCAACCCGTGGAGACCCAGTACTTC.

V gene TRBV7-2 combines with J gene TRBJ2-5; 10 bases are a match to TRBD1. This CDR3 is 13 amino acids long. V was pared by 5 bases and J by 14 bases, with 11 bases of the junction left unmatched. Germline V CDR1 and CDR2: SGHTA, FQGNSA. The CDR3 region has the DNA TGTGCCAGCAGCATTAACGGACGGGACAGGGGTTACTTC. It is translated as CASSINGRDRGYF.

The chain links TRBV10-3 to TRBJ2-3, with 7 bases aligning to TRBD2. The CDR3 length is 13 residues. Germline CDR1 is ENHRY and CDR2 is SYGVKD. Trimming took 8 bases from V and 2 from J; bases not matched to a gene: 4. The CDR3 bases are TGTGCCATCGGGAGCGGGGTCACAGATACGCAGTATTTT. It specifies CAIGSGVTDTQYF.

This sequence joins TRBV7-9 and TRBJ1-2; D possibly corresponds to TRBD1 (5 bases). Trimming removed 5 bases from V and 4 bases from J, with 23 bases in between. CDR3 length equals 17 residues. Looked up from germline, CDR1 is SEHNR and CDR2 is FQNEAQ (reference sequence). The CDR3 loop reads CASSPQAAGLRGYGYTF. The CDR3 nucleotides read TGTGCCAGCAGCCCCCAGGCGGCAGGACTGAGGGGCTATGGCTACACCTTC.

This clone was seen a handful of times. The V gene is TRBV5-1, the J gene TRBJ2-5; 13 nucleotides agree with TRBD2. The CDR3 consists of 16 residues. Trimming removed 2 bases from V and 5 bases from J; junction bases left unmatched: 6. Germline lookup yields CDR1 SGHRS and CDR2 YFSETQ. CDR3 loop: CASSFGLAGAGETQYF. The CDR3 DNA sequence: TGCGCCAGCAGCTTTGGACTAGCGGGAGCTGGGGAGACCCAGTACTTC. Looking up the rest from reference TRBV5-1 and TRBJ2-5 gives the full variable domain: KAGVTQTPRYLIKTRGQQVTLSCSPISGHRSVSWYQQTPGQGLQFLFEYFSETQRNKGNFPGRFSGRQFSNSRSEMNVSTLELGDSALYLCASSFGLAGAGETQYFGPGTRLLVL.

The chain recombines TRBV28 with TRBJ1-1; TRBD1 matches 10 bases. The germline gives CDR1 MDHEN, CDR2 SYDVKM. The CDR3 totals 13 residues. Unmatched junction bases numbered 6, after V lost 7 bases and J lost 7 bases. In nucleotides, the CDR3 is TGTGCCAGCATCGCCCGGGACAGGGGTGAAGCTTTCTTT. Protein sequence: CASIARDRGEAFF.

This clone appeared a single time. The J gene is TRBJ2-7, the V gene TRBV3-1 (or the pseudogene TRBV3-2); 8 bases line up with TRBD2. The germline V gene has CDR1 LGHDT and CDR2 YNNKEL (reference sequence). The CDR3 consists of 15 residues. V lost 1 base, J lost 6 bases, and 8 bases stayed unmatched. As DNA, the CDR3 is TGTGCCAGCAGCCAAGGCCGGGGGGGAGGCGTCGAGCAGTACTTC. Its translation is CASSQGRGGGVEQYF.

The chain uses TRBV6-5 and TRBJ2-3; D is uncertain. CDR1 MNHEY and CDR2 SVGAGI come from the germline V gene. The V end was cut by 8 bases, the J end by 5 bases, with 8 bases between. CDR3 length: 11 amino acids. DNA of the CDR3: TGTGCCAGCCTCCAGATAGATACGCAGTATTTT. Protein sequence: CASLQIDTQYF.

The chain is built from TRBV27 and TRBJ2-1; the match to TRBD2 covers 9 bases. V lost 1 base to trimming and J lost 2 bases; unmatched junction nucleotides: 9. Germline-derived CDR1 and CDR2 are MNHEY and SMNVEV (reference sequence). The CDR3 covers 18 residues. CDR3 in amino acids: CASSLYGGGAPPYNEQFF. The CDR3 DNA follows: TGTGCCAGCAGTTTATATGGCGGGGGGGCCCCCCCCTACAATGAGCAGTTCTTC.

This clone was counted between two and nine times. Other DNA sequences in the same sample also yield this CDR3. The chain uses TRBV5-1 and TRBJ2-7, with D perhaps TRBD1 (5 bases). The CDR3 totals 16 residues. Trimming took off 0 bases at V and 0 bases at J, with 13 bases between the two ends. The germline gives CDR1 SGHRS, CDR2 YFSETQ. In DNA form, the CDR3 reads TGCGCCAGCAGCTTGGTCCCCGGGCAGGGCTCCTACGAGCAGTACTTC. Encoded protein: CASSLVPGQGSYEQYF.